This T cell receptor (beta chain) was found in a study of blood T cell repertoires in COVID-19. About the research overall: Samples taken during acute and convalescent COVID-19 were collected in the United States, Italy and Spain. Sources were T cells, B-cell-depleted T cells, or PBMCs; the material itself was cDNA or gDNA.

Per the study methods: Reference gene primer amplification yielded estimated nucleated cell counts. The data were produced by immunoSEQ multiplex PCR, yet TCRdb's version contains in-frame clones alone and is incomplete. The V and J calls and clone size come from that table; D and trimming were worked out from the DNA. This table holds 110,000 to 150,000 clones, nearly 90% found once. The receptor's source is a man in his sixties or seventies with acute or convalescent COVID-19. The sequencing sample was made of peripheral blood.

The CDR3 DNA follows: TGTGCCAGCAGCCTGGGTTTAATTCCGGGACAGGGACCTACTGGGGCCAACGTCCTGACTTTC. Its protein is CASSLGLIPGQGPTGANVLTF. This chain uses TRBV3-1 (or the pseudogene TRBV3-2) with TRBJ2-6; 9 bases fit TRBD1. The CDR3 has 21 amino acids. After removal of 4 bases from V and 2 bases from J, the junction contained 18 bases not matched to a gene. CDR1 LGHDT and CDR2 YNNKEL come from the germline V gene (reference sequence).